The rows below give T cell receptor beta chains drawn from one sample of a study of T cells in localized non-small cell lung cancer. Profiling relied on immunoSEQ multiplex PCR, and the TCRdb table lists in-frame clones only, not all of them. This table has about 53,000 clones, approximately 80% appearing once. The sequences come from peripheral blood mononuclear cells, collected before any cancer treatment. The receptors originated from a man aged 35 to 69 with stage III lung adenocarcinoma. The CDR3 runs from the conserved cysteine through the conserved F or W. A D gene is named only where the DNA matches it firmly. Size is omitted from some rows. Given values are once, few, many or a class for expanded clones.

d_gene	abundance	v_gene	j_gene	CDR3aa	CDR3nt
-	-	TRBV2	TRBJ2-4	CASREVENIQYF	TGTGCCAGCAGGGAGGTGGAAAACATTCAGTACTTC
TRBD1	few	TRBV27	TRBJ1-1	CASSVRGTEAFF	TGTGCCAGCAGTGTCAGGGGGACTGAAGCTTTCTTT
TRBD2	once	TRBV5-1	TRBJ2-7	CASSLAPSGVLSVEQYF	TGCGCCAGCAGCTTGGCCCCTAGCGGAGTTTTATCGGTTGAGCAGTACTTC
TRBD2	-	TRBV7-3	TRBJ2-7	CASSATSGRAGEQYF	TGTGCCAGCAGCGCAACTAGCGGGAGGGCCGGAGAGCAGTACTTC
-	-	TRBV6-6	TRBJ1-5	CASTHGQVEQPQHF	TGTGCCAGCACTCACGGGCAGGTCGAGCAGCCCCAGCATTTT
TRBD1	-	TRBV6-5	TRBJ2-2	CACKVTGDSTGELFF	TGTGCCTGCAAGGTGACAGGGGATAGCACCGGGGAGCTGTTTTTT
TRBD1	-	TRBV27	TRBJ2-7	CASNKGQGVGEQYF	TGTGCCAGCAATAAGGGACAGGGAGTGGGCGAGCAGTACTTC
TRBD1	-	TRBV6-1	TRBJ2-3	CASSEPGQGDTQYF	TGTGCCAGCAGTGAACCCGGACAGGGCGATACGCAGTATTTT
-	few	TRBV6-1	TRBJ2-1	CASGITQDNEQFF	TGTGCCAGCGGAATAACCCAGGACAATGAGCAGTTCTTC
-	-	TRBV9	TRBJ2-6	CASSVDVRETNVLTF	TGTGCCAGCAGCGTAGATGTAAGGGAAACCAACGTCCTGACTTTC
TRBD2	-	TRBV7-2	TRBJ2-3	CASSLTLAGGGDTQYF	TGTGCCAGCAGTTTAACATTAGCGGGGGGAGGAGATACGCAGTATTTT
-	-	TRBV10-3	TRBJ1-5	CAISVGTSNQPQHF	TGTGCCATCAGTGTAGGGACCAGCAATCAGCCCCAGCATTTT
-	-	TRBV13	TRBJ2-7	CASSLGLGGDLYF	TGTGCCAGCAGCTTAGGCCTAGGGGGAGATCTGTACTTC
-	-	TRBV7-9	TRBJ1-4	CASSFWEVMDEKLFF	TGTGCCAGCAGCTTTTGGGAGGTGATGGATGAAAAACTGTTTTTT
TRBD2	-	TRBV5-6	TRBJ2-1	CASSLRQGTIWQFF	TGTGCCAGCAGCCTACGACAAGGGACTATCTGGCAGTTCTTC
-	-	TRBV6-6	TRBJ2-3	CASVEGGTDTQYF	TGTGCCTCTGTCGAGGGCGGTACAGATACGCAGTATTTT
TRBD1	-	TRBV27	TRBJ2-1	CASSPKGGINNEQFF	TGTGCCAGCAGTCCCAAAGGGGGCATCAACAATGAGCAGTTCTTC
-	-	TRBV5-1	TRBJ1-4	CASSLVGATNEKLFF	TGCGCCAGCAGCTTGGTGGGGGCGACTAATGAAAAACTGTTTTTT
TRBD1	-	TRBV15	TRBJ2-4	CATSREPQGARSKNIQYF	TGTGCCACCAGCAGGGAGCCCCAGGGGGCGCGATCCAAAAACATTCAGTACTTC
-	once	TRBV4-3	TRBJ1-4	CASSQEGAPMSLFF	TGCGCCAGCAGCCAAGAAGGGGCCCCAATGTCACTGTTTTTT
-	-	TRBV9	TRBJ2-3	CASSVGPYNQGDTQYF	TGTGCCAGCAGCGTAGGGCCCTATAACCAGGGGGATACGCAGTATTTT
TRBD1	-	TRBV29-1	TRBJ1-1	CSVRIGTVNTEAFF	TGCAGCGTTAGAATCGGGACAGTGAACACTGAAGCTTTCTTT
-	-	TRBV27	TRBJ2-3	CASSLLGRADTQYF	TGTGCCAGCAGTTTATTGGGAAGGGCAGATACGCAGTATTTT
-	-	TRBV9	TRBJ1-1	CASSVGGWAGDEAFF	TGTGCCAGCAGCGTAGGGGGTTGGGCAGGGGATGAAGCTTTCTTT
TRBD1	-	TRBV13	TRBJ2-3	CASSFRGQLTDTQYF	TGTGCCAGCAGCTTCAGGGGGCAGTTGACAGATACGCAGTATTTT
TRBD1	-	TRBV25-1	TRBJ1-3	CASSSITGGPLGNTIYF	TGTGCCAGCAGCTCAATTACAGGGGGTCCACTTGGAAACACCATATATTTT
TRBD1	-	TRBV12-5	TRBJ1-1	CASGPRTGGSSEAFF	TGTGCTAGTGGCCCCCGGACAGGGGGATCGAGTGAAGCTTTCTTT
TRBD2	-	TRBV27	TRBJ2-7	CASSSGLVEKQYF	TGTGCCAGCAGTTCAGGACTAGTCGAAAAGCAGTACTTC
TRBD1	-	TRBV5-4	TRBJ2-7	CASSPGQGLAYEQYF	TGTGCCAGCAGCCCGGGACAGGGCTTGGCGTACGAGCAGTACTTC
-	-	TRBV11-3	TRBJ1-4	CASSKTSGVNEKLFF	TGTGCCAGCAGCAAAACCTCAGGGGTTAATGAAAAACTGTTTTTT
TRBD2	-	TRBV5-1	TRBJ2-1	CASSLAPAGGLNEQFF	TGCGCCAGCAGCTTGGCACCAGCGGGGGGGCTAAATGAGCAGTTCTTC
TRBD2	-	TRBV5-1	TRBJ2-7	CARSEGTGGREQYF	TGCGCCCGCAGCGAGGGTACGGGGGGGCGCGAGCAGTACTTC
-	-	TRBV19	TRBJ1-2	CASRGGTPRGYTF	TGTGCCAGTAGGGGGGGGACTCCTCGTGGCTACACCTTC
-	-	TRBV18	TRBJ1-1	CASSLSQNTEAFF	TGTGCCAGCTCACTGAGTCAGAACACTGAAGCTTTCTTT
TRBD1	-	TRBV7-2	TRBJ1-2	CASSGDRDYGYTF	TGTGCCAGCAGCGGGGACAGAGACTATGGCTACACCTTC
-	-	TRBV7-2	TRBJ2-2	CASSPSVATGKLFF	TGTGCCAGCAGCCCATCAGTCGCCACCGGGAAGCTGTTTTTT
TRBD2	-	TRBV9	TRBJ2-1	CASSVASSGSSYNEQFF	TGTGCCAGCAGCGTAGCCTCTAGCGGGAGCTCCTACAATGAGCAGTTCTTC
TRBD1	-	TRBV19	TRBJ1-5	CASSPTGGFGQPQHF	TGTGCCAGTAGTCCGACAGGGGGGTTTGGTCAGCCCCAGCATTTT
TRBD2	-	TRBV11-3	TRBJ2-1	CASSGRTSGRGGEQFF	TGTGCCAGCAGCGGAAGGACTAGCGGGAGGGGGGGTGAGCAGTTCTTC
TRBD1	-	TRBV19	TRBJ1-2	CASRETGLIYGYTF	TGTGCCAGTAGAGAGACAGGGCTGATATATGGCTACACCTTC
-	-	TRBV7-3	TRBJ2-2	CASSSQTGPGELFF	TGTGCCAGCAGCTCCCAAACAGGGCCCGGGGAGCTGTTTTTT
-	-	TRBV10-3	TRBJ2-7	CAISESGGEQYF	TGTGCCATCAGTGAGTCAGGGGGCGAGCAGTACTTC
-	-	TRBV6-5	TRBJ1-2	CAIFTTGANYGYTF	TGTGCCATCTTTACGACCGGAGCTAACTATGGCTACACCTTC
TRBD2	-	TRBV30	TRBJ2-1	CAWSRLAGLYNEQFF	TGTGCCTGGAGTCGTCTAGCGGGACTCTACAATGAGCAGTTCTTC